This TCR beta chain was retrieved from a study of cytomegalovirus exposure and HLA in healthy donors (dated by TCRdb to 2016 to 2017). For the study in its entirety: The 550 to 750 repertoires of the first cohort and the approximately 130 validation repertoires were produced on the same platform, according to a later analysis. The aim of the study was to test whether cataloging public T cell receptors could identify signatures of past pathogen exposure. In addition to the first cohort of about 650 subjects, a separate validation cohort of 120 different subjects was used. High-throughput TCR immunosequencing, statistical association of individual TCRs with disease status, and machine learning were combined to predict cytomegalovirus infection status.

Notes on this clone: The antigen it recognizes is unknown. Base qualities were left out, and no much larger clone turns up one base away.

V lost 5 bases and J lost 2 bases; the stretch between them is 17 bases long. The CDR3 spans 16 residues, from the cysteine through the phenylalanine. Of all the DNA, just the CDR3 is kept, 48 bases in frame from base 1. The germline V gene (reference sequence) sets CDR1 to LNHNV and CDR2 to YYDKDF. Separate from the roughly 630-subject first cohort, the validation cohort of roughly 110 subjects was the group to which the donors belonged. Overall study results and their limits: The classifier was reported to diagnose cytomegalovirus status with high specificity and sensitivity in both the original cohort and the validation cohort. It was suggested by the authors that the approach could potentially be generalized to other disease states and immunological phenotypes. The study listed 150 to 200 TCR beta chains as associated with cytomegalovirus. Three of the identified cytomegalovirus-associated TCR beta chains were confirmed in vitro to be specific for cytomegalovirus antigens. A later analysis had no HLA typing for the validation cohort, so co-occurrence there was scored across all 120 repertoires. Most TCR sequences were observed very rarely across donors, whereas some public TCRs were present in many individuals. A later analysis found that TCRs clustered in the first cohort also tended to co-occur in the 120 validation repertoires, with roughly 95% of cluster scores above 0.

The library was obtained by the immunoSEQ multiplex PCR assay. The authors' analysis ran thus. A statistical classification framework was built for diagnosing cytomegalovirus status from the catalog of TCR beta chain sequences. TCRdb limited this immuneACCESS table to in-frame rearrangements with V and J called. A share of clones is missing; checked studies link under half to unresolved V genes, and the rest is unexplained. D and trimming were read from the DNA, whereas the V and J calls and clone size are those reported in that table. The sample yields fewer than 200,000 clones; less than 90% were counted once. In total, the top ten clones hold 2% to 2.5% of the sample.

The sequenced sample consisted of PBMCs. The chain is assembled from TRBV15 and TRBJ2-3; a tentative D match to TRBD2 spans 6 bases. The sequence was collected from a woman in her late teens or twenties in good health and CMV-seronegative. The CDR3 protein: CATSSSRRGSTDTQYF. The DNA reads TGTGCCACCAGCTCCTCTAGGAGGGGATCCACAGATACGCAGTATTTT.